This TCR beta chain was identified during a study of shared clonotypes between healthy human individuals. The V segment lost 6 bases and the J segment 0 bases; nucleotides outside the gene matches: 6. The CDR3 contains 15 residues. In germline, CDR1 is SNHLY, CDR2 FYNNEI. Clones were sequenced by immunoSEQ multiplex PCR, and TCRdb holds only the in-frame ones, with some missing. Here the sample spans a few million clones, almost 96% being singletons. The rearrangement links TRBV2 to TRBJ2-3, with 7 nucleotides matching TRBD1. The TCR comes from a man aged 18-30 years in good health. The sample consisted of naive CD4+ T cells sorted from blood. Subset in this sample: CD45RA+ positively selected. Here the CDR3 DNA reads TGTGCCAGCAGGACGACAGGGAGTAGCACAGATACGCAGTATTTT. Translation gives CASRTTGSSTDTQYF.